One and the same sample provided the 14 T cell receptor beta chains below, sequenced in a study of regulatory T cells in long-lasting Graves disease. Time point indicated: persistent/refractory GD, antithyroid drugs over 5 years with positive TRAb. The TCR library was prepared using RNA isolated from PBMCs. Investigators prepared the TCR beta libraries by applying iRepertoire HTBI primers and Arm-PCR of CDR3 regions. Each CDR3 protein is one row after TCRdb ran MiXCR on the multiplex PCR reads. In the table there are some 430,000 distinct CDR3 sequences, approximately 21% of which are singletons. Sequences were derived from peripheral blood mononuclear cells (PBMCs), sampled when the disease was refractory, from a patient treated with antithyroid drugs. The receptors derive from a female donor with Graves disease.

There are a few counts of this clonotype. Germline is not matched at one junction end, which may reflect a read error. This sequence joins TRBV4-1 and TRBJ1-6; no reliable D call. From germline, CDR1 is MGHRA and CDR2 YSYEKL. The CDR3 is 13 residues long. CDR3 protein: CASSQERAAPIYF. The CDR3 DNA is TGCGCCAGCAGCCAAGAGAGGGCAGCCCCGATCTATTTT.

This clonotype was seen more than once but under ten times. A much more abundant neighbour one base away suggests this may be a read error. The CDR3 does not end in the conserved phenylalanine or tryptophan, so this is likely a read error. This chain connects TRBV2 to TRBJ2-5; D not resolved. The CDR3 loop spans 12 amino acids. Trimming stripped 6 bases from V and 4 bases from J, with 9 bases between. The germline CDR1 and CDR2 sequences are SNHLY and FYNNEI. CDR3 sequence: CASRVIAETQYL. In DNA form, the CDR3 reads TGTGCCAGCAGGGTAATAGCAGAGACCCAGTACCTC.

The V gene is TRBV29-1, the J gene TRBJ1-1, with D perhaps matching TRBD1 (5 bases). Trimming shortened V by 6 bases and J by 0 bases, and 17 bases separated the two germline ends. CDR1 is SQVTM and CDR2 is ANQGSEA in the germline V gene. The CDR3 covers 15 residues. In DNA, the CDR3 is TGCAGCGTGGGGGTGCGGGACCCTTTGAACACTGAAGCTTTCTTT. Amino acids: CSVGVRDPLNTEAFF. Based on the CDR3 plus reference TRBV29-1 and TRBJ1-1, the full variable domain is SAVISQKPSRDICQRGTSLTIQCQVDSQVTMMFWYRQQPGQSLTLIATANQGSEATYESGFVIDKFPISRPNLTFSTLTVSNMSPEDSSIYLCSVGVRDPLNTEAFFGQGTRLTVV.

This clonotype was recorded a few times. A much larger clone lies one base from this, so it may be a read error. V usage is TRBV2 and J usage is TRBJ1-2; a possible D gene is TRBD1 (5 bases). The ends were cut back, 3 bases at V and 8 bases at J, with 13 bases in the middle. The germline gives CDR1 SNHLY, CDR2 FYNNEI. This CDR3 is 13 amino acids long. CDR3 sequence: CASSDRVRDGYTF. The CDR3 bases are TGTGCCAGCAGTGACCGAGTAAGGGACGGCTACACCTTC.

This clonotype was found a few times. The chain is built from TRBV10-3 and TRBJ1-5, with 7 bases fitting TRBD1. The CDR3 has 14 amino acids. Trimming cost V 6 bases and J 3 bases; bases outside gene matches: 5. CDR1 is ENHRY and CDR2 is SYGVKD in the germline V gene. The CDR3 here is CAISPGQANQPQHF. In DNA form, the CDR3 reads TGTGCCATCAGCCCTGGACAGGCCAATCAGCCCCAGCATTTT.

Comments on this clonotype: A clone one base away is much larger, so this may be a read error. The chain combines TRBV28 with TRBJ2-2; perhaps TRBD1 as D (6 bases). Germline lookup yields CDR1 MDHEN and CDR2 SYDVKM. There are 16 residues in the CDR3. This CDR3 is CASSWDTGSNIGELFF. Here the CDR3 DNA reads TGTGCCAGCAGTTGGGACACTGGTTCGAACATCGGGGAGCTGTTTTTT. Filled out from reference TRBV28 and TRBJ2-2, the complete variable domain reads DVKVTQSSRYLVKRTGEKVFLECVQDMDHENMFWYRQDPGLGLRLIYFSYDVKMKEKGDIPEGYSVSREKKERFSLILESASTNQTSMYLCASSWDTGSNIGELFFGEGSRLTVL.

For this clonotype: A much larger clone sits a single nucleotide away, making a read error possible. This chain connects TRBV3-1 to TRBJ1-4, with a weak D call TRBD1 (6 bases). This CDR3 is built from 15 residues. Per the germline V gene, CDR1 is LGHDT and CDR2 is YNNKEL (reference sequence). V lost 4 bases, J lost 8 bases, and 17 bases lay in between. CDR3 in DNA: TGTGCCAGCAGCCGAGAGGCGGACAGATCGGAAAAACTGTTTTTT. Protein product: CASSREADRSEKLFF.

This clonotype was counted many times. The V gene is TRBV28, the J gene TRBJ1-1, with a tentative D call TRBD1 (5 bases). CDR3 length: 15 residues. V gave up 6 bases and J gave up 7 bases, with 21 bases separating them. The germline V gene encodes CDR1 MDHEN and CDR2 SYDVKM. In DNA form, the CDR3 reads TGTGCCAGCAGAGACCTAAGGGGTCTCCTTAATGAAGCTTTCTTT. Protein product: CASRDLRGLLNEAFF.

In regard to this clonotype: This may be a read error, as it is one base from a much larger clone. V usage is TRBV28 and J usage is TRBJ1-2, with D uncertain. V was trimmed by 4 bases and J by 0 bases, leaving 15 bases between them. Germline CDR1 is MDHEN and CDR2 is SYDVKM. This CDR3 has 16 residues. In DNA form, the CDR3 reads TGTGCCAGCAGTTCAGCAGGCTTTCTAACTAACTATGGCTACACCTTC. Translated, it gives CASSSAGFLTNYGYTF.

This clonotype was observed a few times. The chain recombines TRBV30 with TRBJ2-7, with D perhaps TRBD1 (5 bases). V was clipped by 2 bases and J by 0 bases, with 8 bases between them. The CDR3 is 13 residues long. CDR1 GTSNPN and CDR2 SVGIG come from the germline V gene (reference sequence). CDR3 loop: CAWSQGFSYEQYF. The CDR3 nucleotides read TGTGCCTGGAGTCAGGGTTTCTCCTACGAGCAGTACTTC.

The table lists this clonotype with many counts. The genes are TRBV6-1 and TRBJ2-5, with TRBD1 matching 7 bases. The CDR3 length is 14 residues. The germline V gene encodes CDR1 MNHNS and CDR2 SASEGT. V trimming: 5 bases; J trimming: 2 bases; junction bases outside the gene matches: 5. CDR3 residues: CASSNPDRQETQYF. The CDR3 bases are TGTGCCAGCAGTAACCCGGACAGGCAAGAGACCCAGTACTTC.

This clonotype was recorded at least ten times. The genes are TRBV3-1 and TRBJ1-6; D not certain. CDR1 and CDR2 from the germline V gene are LGHDT and YNNKEL (reference sequence). V was shortened by 3 bases and J by 6 bases, with 9 bases between the two germline ends. The CDR3 length is 14 residues. CDR3 in amino acids: CASSHDGINSPLHF. The DNA of the CDR3 is TGTGCCAGCAGCCACGACGGAATTAATTCACCCCTCCACTTT.

The rearrangement uses TRBV6-5 and TRBJ2-2, with D maybe TRBD2 (6 bases). Germline V gene data show CDR1 as MNHEY and CDR2 as SVGAGI. Trimming stripped 2 bases from V and 0 bases from J, with 16 bases between. The CDR3 runs 18 residues. The CDR3 reads CASSYQQSSAANTGELFF. CDR3 coding DNA: TGTGCCAGCAGTTACCAACAATCTAGCGCCGCGAACACCGGGGAGCTGTTTTTT.

The chain links TRBV7-9 to TRBJ1-1; 9 nucleotides line up with TRBD1. Germline V CDR1 and CDR2: SEHNR, FQNEAQ (reference sequence). This CDR3 contains 13 residues. Trimming took 6 bases from V and 6 from J; bases not matched to a gene: 5. The CDR3 here is CASRHRGPSEAFF. DNA for the CDR3: TGTGCCAGCAGACACAGGGGGCCGTCTGAAGCTTTCTTT.